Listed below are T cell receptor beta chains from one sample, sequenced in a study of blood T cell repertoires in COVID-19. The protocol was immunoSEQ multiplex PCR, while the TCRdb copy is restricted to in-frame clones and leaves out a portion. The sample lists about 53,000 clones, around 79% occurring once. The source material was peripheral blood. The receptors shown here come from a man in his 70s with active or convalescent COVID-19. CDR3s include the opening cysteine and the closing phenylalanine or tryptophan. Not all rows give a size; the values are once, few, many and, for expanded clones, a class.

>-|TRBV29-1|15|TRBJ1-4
CSASMGGTTNEKLFF
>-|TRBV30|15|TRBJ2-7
CAWSVKRAPSYEQYF
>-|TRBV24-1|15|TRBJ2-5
CATSDIRTSRETQYF
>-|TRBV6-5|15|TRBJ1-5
CATIPTFFGSQPQHF
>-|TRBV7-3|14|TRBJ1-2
CASSLNAQTYGYTF
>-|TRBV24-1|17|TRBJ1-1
CATSGTGEVGANTEAFF
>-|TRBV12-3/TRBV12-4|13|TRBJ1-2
CASSSWRGYGYTF
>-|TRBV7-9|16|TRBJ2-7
CASRSTRVPHTYEQYF
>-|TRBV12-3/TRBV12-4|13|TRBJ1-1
CASSLSGNTEAFF
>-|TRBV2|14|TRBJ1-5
CASSPYEYDQPQHF
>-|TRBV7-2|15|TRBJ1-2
CASSSETGWGYGYTF
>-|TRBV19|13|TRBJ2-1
CASAGLGYNEQFF
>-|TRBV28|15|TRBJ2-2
CASTGRGLNTGELFF
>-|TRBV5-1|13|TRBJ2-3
CASRDRGTDTQYF
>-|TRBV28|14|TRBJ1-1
CASTLTGQILGAFF
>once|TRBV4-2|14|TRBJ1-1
CASSPQRMNTEAFF
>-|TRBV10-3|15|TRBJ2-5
CAISESAGGPETQYF
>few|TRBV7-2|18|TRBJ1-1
CASSLDSGQGILNTEAFF
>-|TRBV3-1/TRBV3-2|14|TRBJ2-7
CASSQDTYSYEQYF
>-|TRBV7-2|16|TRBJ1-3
CASSIARERGGNTIYF
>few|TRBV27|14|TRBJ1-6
CASSGARGYSPLHF
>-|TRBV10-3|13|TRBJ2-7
CAISRTSYDEQYF
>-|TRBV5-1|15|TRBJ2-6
CASSLELSGANVLTF
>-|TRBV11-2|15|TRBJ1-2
CASSGWDRGDYGYTF
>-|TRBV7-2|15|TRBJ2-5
CASSLVALAQETQYF
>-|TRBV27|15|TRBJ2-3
CASTQQDPSTDTQYF
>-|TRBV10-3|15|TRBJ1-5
CAISDTGEANQPQHF
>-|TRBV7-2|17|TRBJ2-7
CASSFASGLAGSFLRYF
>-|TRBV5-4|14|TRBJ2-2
CASSLVQGTGELFF
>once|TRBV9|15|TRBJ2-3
CASSVGSGSTDTQYF
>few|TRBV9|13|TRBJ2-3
CASSPSGGDTQYF
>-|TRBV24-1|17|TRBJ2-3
CATSRYGTGAGRDTQYF
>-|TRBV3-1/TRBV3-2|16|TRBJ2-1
CASSPRTSGPLNEQFF
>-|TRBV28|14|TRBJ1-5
CASSLAGSNQPQHF
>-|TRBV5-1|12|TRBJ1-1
CASRGQGAQAFF
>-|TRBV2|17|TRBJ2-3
CASSEAGGARNTDTQYF
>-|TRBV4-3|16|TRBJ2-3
CASSPTDRGRADTQYF
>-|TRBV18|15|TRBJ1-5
CASSPGGSGNQPQHF
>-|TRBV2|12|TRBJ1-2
CASRTVYDGYTF
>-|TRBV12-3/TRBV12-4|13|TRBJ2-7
CAIGWRGSYEQYF
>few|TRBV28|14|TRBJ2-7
CASSPDRTSYEQYF
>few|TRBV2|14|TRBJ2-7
CASSVRTGEGEQYF
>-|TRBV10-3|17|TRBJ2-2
CAISESGLAGVTGELFF
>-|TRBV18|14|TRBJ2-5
CASSRGGAEETQYF
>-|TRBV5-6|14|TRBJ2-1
CASSLRRSYNEQFF
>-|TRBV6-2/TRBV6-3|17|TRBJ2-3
CASSYSGLAGVPDTQYF
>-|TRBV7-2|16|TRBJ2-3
CASSLPGTSITDTQYF
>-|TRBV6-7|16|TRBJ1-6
CASKFRGMDGFFTLHF